The 4 T cell receptor beta chains listed next were all sequenced from one sample in a study of blood T cell repertoires in COVID-19 (dated by TCRdb to between 2020 and 2021). The library came from the immunoSEQ multiplex PCR assay. TCRdb took over this immuneACCESS table, retaining in-frame rearrangements with V and J assigned. Such tables are incomplete; in checked studies, under half of the missing clones stem from an unresolved V gene, and the remainder is unexplained. The sample table records roughly 330,000 clones; around 87% of these occur just once. Under 5.5% of the sample belongs to the ten largest clones. The sample was PBMCs or T cells enriched from blood (not recorded which). The receptors come from a woman aged 25 to 39 who had recovered from COVID-19.

V usage is TRBV6-6 and J usage is TRBJ2-1, with TRBD2 identical over 13 bases. The length of the CDR3 is 16 residues. V trimming: 4 bases; J trimming: 4 bases; junction bases outside the gene matches: 4. The germline CDR1 and CDR2 sequences are MNHNY and SVGAGI (reference sequence). This CDR3 reads CASSFSLAGGYNEQFF. The DNA for the CDR3 is TGTGCCAGCAGTTTTTCACTAGCGGGGGGGTACAATGAGCAGTTCTTC.

V is TRBV29-1 and J is TRBJ2-5, with TRBD2 matching over 10 bases. With V trimmed by 1 base and J by 5 bases, 10 bases remained unmatched. This CDR3 is built from 16 residues. Germline V gives CDR1 SQVTM, CDR2 ANQGSEA. The chain's CDR3 is CSVEGVAGGSPETQYF. The DNA for the CDR3 is TGCAGCGTTGAAGGGGTAGCGGGGGGCAGTCCGGAGACCCAGTACTTC.

The chain employs TRBV27 and TRBJ2-7; possible D gene TRBD2, 6 bases. The CDR3 sequence is 15 residues long. Trimming removed 3 bases from V and 9 bases from J, with 21 bases in between. The germline V gene has CDR1 MNHEY and CDR2 SMNVEV (reference sequence). The CDR3 region is CASSFSDRLAIGQYF. The CDR3 DNA reads TGTGCCAGCAGTTTTTCAGACCGCCTAGCGATAGGGCAGTACTTC.

This chain links TRBV10-3 with TRBJ1-3, with D perhaps TRBD1 (5 bases). Germline V gives CDR1 ENHRY, CDR2 SYGVKD. V was trimmed by 4 bases and J by 3 bases, leaving 7 bases between them. The CDR3 runs to 13 residues. CDR3 sequence reads: CAISVGGGNTIYF. The CDR3 DNA is TGTGCCATCAGTGTGGGGGGTGGAAACACCATATATTTT.